The present T cell receptor beta chain was sequenced within a study of T-cell reconstitution after alpha-beta-depleted transplantation in children. This clonotype has just a few counts. Its antigen is still unknown. Preparing the TCRbeta library involved the use of unique molecular identifiers. TCRdb re-derived calls from the PCR reads in MiXCR, one entry per CDR3 protein. The sample carries hundreds of thousands of distinct CDR3 sequences, 15% to 20% recorded once. The CDR3 covers 15 residues. The V segment lost 7 bases and the J segment 3 bases; nucleotides outside the gene matches: 9. Germline lookup yields CDR1 SQVTM and CDR2 ANQGSEA. Study results and caveats: Among T cells one year after transplant, newly produced cells accounted for most counts and diversity.

The material sequenced was PBMCs, mostly from graft donor cells, taken 360 days after TCRalphabeta/CD19-depleted stem cell transplant. The source is a male patient aged 2 to 10 who had a stem cell transplant for acute lymphoblastic leukemia, so the T cells may come from the graft donor. The V and J genes are TRBV29-1 and TRBJ2-2, with 9 bases that match TRBD1. CDR3 amino acids: CSAATGGADTGELFF. The CDR3 DNA is TGCAGCGCTGCTACAGGGGGCGCCGACACCGGGGAGCTGTTTTTT.